Listed below are T cell receptor beta chains from one sample, sequenced in a study of regulatory T cells in long-lasting Graves disease. One entry per CDR3 protein results from TCRdb running MiXCR on the multiplex PCR reads. The sample includes almost 450,000 distinct CDR3 sequences, roughly 15% of them seen just once. These data were likewise used in another study, on T cells in Graves' hyperthyroidism and ophthalmopathy.

Here the sequenced sample was peripheral blood mononuclear cells (PBMCs), taken at new diagnosis, from a patient treated with antithyroid drugs. The receptors were gathered from a woman aged 25 to 39 with Graves disease. CDR3s include the opening cysteine and the closing phenylalanine or tryptophan. A D gene is named only where the DNA matches it firmly. A row's size may be missing; if present it is once, few, many or a size class.

size	V	J	D	DNA	CDR3
few	TRBV20-1	TRBJ1-2	TRBD1	TGCAGTGCTAAAAAAGACAGGGCGTCTGGCTATGGCTACACCTTC	CSAKKDRASGYGYTF
few	TRBV5-1	TRBJ2-7	.	TGCGCCAGCAGCCTCACTAGCGTTAGGGGGAACTACGAGCAGTACTTC	CASSLTSVRGNYEQYF
many	TRBV20-1	TRBJ2-5	.	TGCAGTGCCCGACCCGGCAGAGAGACCCAGTACTTC	CSARPGRETQYF
few	TRBV7-9	TRBJ1-2	TRBD1	TGTGCCAGCAGCTCGCCGAGGGGGACAGGGGTCCTATTACATGGCTACACCTTC	CASSSPRGTGVLLHGYTF
.	TRBV6-5	TRBJ2-3	.	TGTGCCAGCAGTTACGGGACAACGGATACGCAGTATTTT	CASSYGTTDTQYF
many	TRBV6-1	TRBJ2-7	.	TGTGCCAGCCGGGACGGAAATTCCTACGAGCAGTACTTC	CASRDGNSYEQYF
.	TRBV15	TRBJ2-7	.	TGTGCCACCAGCAGATCATCGGGATTGGTCGAGCAGTACTTC	CATSRSSGLVEQYF
.	TRBV6-1	TRBJ2-7	TRBD2	TGTGCCAGCAGCCGCCCCGGGGGGTTGTCCTACGAGCAGTACTTC	CASSRPGGLSYEQYF
many	TRBV24-1	TRBJ2-1	.	TGTGCCACCCGGGACACCCACGAGCAGTTCTTC	CATRDTHEQFF
few	TRBV5-1	TRBJ2-1	TRBD2	TGCGCCAGCAGCTCTACTAGCGGAACCTACAATGAGCAGTTCTTC	CASSSTSGTYNEQFF
few	TRBV7-8	TRBJ1-4	TRBD1	TGTGCCAGCAGCTTAACTTACCTAGGACAGGGAATAACGATTAATGAGGCAACTAATGAAAAACTGTTTTTT	CASSLTYLGQGITINEATNEKLFF
.	TRBV12-3/TRBV12-4	TRBJ1-5	TRBD1	TGTGCCAGCACTACAGGGGGACCCAATCAGCCCCAGCATTTT	CASTTGGPNQPQHF
.	TRBV27	TRBJ2-3	.	TGTGCCAGCAGTTTATCGGACAGAAGCACAGATACGCAGTATTTT	CASSLSDRSTDTQYF
many	TRBV5-1	TRBJ2-3	.	TGCGCCAGCAGCTTGGGAGGGACTCGCTACACAGATACGCAGTATTTT	CASSLGGTRYTDTQYF
many	TRBV7-8	TRBJ2-7	.	TGTGCCAGCAGCTCTATAGTGTCCCGTTACGAGCAGTACTTC	CASSSIVSRYEQYF
few	TRBV19	TRBJ2-1	TRBD2	TGTGCCACCACTCCGGGACTAGCGGGATTCGGGAATGAGCAGTTCTTC	CATTPGLAGFGNEQFF
.	TRBV6-5	TRBJ1-4	.	TGTGCCAGCAGTTACAGTCTAGCGACTAATGAAAAACTGTTTTTT	CASSYSLATNEKLFF
many	TRBV28	TRBJ1-1	.	TGTGCCAGCACTAATACCAGGGGAGGCACTGAAGCTTTCTTT	CASTNTRGGTEAFF
many	TRBV10-3	TRBJ2-3	.	TGTGCCATCATGGCGAGCACAGATACGCAGTATTTT	CAIMASTDTQYF
many	TRBV7-2	TRBJ2-5	.	TGTGCCAGCAGCCCCGGACCTACACGGCGGGAGACCCAGTACTTC	CASSPGPTRRETQYF
many	TRBV28	TRBJ1-2	TRBD1	TGTGCCAGCAGTTTGACGAGGGGGCGAGACTATGGCTACACCTTC	CASSLTRGRDYGYTF
.	TRBV19	TRBJ2-2	.	TGTGCCAGTAGGGGAGACAGAACAGCATTCACCGGGGAGCTGTTTTTT	CASRGDRTAFTGELFF